This T cell receptor (beta chain) was captured in a study of cytomegalovirus exposure and HLA in healthy donors. Turning to the study itself: There were about 85 million unique TCRs (from HLA-typed donors) in an early data release.

With respect to this clone: Antigen specificity is unknown.

Findings and limits, study-wide: Earlier analysis found most TCR beta V segments productive about 90% or about 30% of the time. Sequencing likely caused a cluster of highly shared sequence variants. Only CMV serostatus was available as immune exposure information.

Vbeta (60) and Jbeta (13) primers were used in the PCR. Clones were sequenced by immunoSEQ multiplex PCR, and TCRdb holds only the in-frame ones, with some missing. This sample has 90,000 to 100,000 clones, with 60% to 75% found just once. Trimming stripped 2 bases from V and 5 bases from J, with 20 bases between. The CDR3 contains 17 residues. Germline CDR1 reads SEHNR; CDR2 reads FQNEAQ (reference sequence). The material sequenced was PBMCs. The clonotype was recovered from a female donor in good health and CMV-seronegative. The chain has TRBV7-9 and TRBJ2-3; tentatively, D is TRBD1 (6 bases). The CDR3 coding sequence is TGTGCCAGCAGCTTAAGAGGTGGGGACATCGGAGGAGATACGCAGTATTTT. Protein sequence: CASSLRGGDIGGDTQYF.